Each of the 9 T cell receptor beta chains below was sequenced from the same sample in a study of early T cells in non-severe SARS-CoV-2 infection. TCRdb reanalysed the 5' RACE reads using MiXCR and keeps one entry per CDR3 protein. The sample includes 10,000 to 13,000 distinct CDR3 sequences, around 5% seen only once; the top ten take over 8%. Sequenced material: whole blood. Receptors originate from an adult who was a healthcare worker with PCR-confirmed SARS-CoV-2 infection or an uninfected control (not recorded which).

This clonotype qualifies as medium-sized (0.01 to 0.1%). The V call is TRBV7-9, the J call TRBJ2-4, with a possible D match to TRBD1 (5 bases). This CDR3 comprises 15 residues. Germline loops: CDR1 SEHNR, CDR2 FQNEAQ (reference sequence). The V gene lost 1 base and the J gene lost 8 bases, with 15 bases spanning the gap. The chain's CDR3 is CASSLVGQGVDIQYF. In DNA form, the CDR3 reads TGTGCCAGCAGCTTAGTCGGCCAGGGCGTAGACATTCAGTACTTC.

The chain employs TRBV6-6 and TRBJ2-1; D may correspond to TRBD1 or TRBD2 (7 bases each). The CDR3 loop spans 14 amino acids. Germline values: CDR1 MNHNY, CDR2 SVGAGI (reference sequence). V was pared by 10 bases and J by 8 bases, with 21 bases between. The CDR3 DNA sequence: TGTGCCACCTATTGGGGAGGGGGCGTAGATGAGCAGTTCTTC. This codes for CATYWGGGVDEQFF.

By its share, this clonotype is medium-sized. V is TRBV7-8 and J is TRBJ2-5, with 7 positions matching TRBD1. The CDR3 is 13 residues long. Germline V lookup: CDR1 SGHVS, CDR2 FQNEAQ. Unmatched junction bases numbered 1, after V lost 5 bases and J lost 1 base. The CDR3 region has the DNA TGTGCCAGCAGCCGGGACAGCCAAGAGACCCAGTACTTC. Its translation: CASSRDSQETQYF.

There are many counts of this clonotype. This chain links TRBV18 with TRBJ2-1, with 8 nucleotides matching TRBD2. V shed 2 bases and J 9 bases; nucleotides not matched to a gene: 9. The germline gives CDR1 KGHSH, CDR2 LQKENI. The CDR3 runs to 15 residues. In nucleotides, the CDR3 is TGTGCCAGCTCACCAGTCGGGGGGGCACTCGGTGAGCAGTTCTTC. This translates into CASSPVGGALGEQFF.

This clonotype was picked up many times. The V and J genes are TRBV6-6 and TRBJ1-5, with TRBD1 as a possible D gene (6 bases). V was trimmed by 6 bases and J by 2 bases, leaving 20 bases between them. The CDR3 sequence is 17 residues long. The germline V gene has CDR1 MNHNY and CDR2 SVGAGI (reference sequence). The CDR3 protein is CASSDSRGARGNQPQHF. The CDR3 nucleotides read TGTGCCAGCAGCGATAGTCGGGGGGCGAGGGGCAATCAGCCCCAGCATTTT.

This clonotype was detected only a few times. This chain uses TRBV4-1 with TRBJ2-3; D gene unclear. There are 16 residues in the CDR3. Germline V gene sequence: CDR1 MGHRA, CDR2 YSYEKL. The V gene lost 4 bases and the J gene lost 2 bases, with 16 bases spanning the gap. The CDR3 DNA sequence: TGCGCCAGCAGCCTTCAACCGGGTACCCTCACAGATACGCAGTATTTT. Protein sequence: CASSLQPGTLTDTQYF.

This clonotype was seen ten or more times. In DNA form, the CDR3 reads TGCAGTGCTAGAAAGGACAGGATGTCCGATGGCTACACCTTC. The encoded protein is CSARKDRMSDGYTF. The rearrangement uses TRBV20-1 and TRBJ1-2, with 7 bases aligning to TRBD1. V dropped 2 bases and J dropped 6; count of bases not matched to a gene: 9. This CDR3 contains 14 residues. The germline V gene encodes CDR1 DFQATT and CDR2 SNEGSKA (reference sequence).

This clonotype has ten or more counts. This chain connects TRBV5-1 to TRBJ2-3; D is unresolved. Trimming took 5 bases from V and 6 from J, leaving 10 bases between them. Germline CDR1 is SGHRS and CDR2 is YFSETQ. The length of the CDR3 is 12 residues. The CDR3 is CASSYLGDTQYF. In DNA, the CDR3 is TGCGCCAGCAGTTACTTAGGGGATACGCAGTATTTT. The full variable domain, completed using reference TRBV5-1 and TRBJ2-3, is KAGVTQTPRYLIKTRGQQVTLSCSPISGHRSVSWYQQTPGQGLQFLFEYFSETQRNKGNFPGRFSGRQFSNSRSEMNVSTLELGDSALYLCASSYLGDTQYFGPGTRLTVL.

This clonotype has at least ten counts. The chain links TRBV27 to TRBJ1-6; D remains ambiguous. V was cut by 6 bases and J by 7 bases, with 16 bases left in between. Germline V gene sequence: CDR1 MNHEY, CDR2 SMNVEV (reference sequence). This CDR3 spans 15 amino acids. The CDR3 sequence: CASSFGGSRNSPLHF. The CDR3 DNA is TGTGCCAGCAGCTTCGGAGGGTCGCGGAATTCACCCCTCCACTTT.